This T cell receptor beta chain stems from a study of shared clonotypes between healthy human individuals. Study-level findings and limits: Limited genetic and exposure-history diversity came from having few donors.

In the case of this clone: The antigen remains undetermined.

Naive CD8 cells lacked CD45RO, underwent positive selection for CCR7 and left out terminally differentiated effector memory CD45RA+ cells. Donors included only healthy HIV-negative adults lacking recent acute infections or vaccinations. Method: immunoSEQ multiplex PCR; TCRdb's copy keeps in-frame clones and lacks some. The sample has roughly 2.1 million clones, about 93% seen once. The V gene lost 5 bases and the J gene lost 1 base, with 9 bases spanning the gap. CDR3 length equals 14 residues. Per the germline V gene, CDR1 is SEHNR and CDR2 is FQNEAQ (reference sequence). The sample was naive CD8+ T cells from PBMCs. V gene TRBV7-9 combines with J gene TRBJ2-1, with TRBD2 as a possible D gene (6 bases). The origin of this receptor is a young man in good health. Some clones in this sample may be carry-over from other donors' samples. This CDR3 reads CASSVGTSYNEQFF. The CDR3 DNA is TGTGCCAGCAGCGTAGGGACTTCCTACAATGAGCAGTTCTTC. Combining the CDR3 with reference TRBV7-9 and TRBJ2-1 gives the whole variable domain DTGVSQNPRHKITKRGQNVTFRCDPISEHNRLYWYRQTLGQGPEFLTYFQNEAQLEKSRLLSDRFSAERPKGSFSTLEIQRTEQGDSAMYLCASSVGTSYNEQFFGPGTRLTVL.